This T cell receptor beta chain is from a study of blood T cell repertoires in COVID-19. The CDR3 extends over 13 amino acids. Germline assignment: CDR1 KGHDR and CDR2 SFDVKD. Trimming removed 2 bases from V and 6 bases from J, with 10 bases in between. The data were produced by immunoSEQ multiplex PCR, yet TCRdb's version contains in-frame clones alone and is incomplete. The sample consists of 200,000 to 250,000 clones, around 84% of them appearing once. The V and J genes are TRBV24-1 and TRBJ2-7; perhaps TRBD2 as D (5 bases). Specimen: peripheral blood. This TCR was sampled from a woman aged 80 or over with active or convalescent COVID-19. CDR3 sequence reads: CATSDSRGSEQYF. The CDR3 nucleotides are TGTGCCACCAGTGATTCCCGAGGGAGCGAGCAGTACTTC.